This T cell receptor (beta chain) was sequenced in a study of shared clonotypes between healthy human individuals. Study as a whole: The cohort had a couple of women and a few men, ages 18 to 49. Whole-study results and caveats: Naive CD4 clonotypes overlapped across several donors at approximately 5.3%. The donor pool, a small one, limited the genetic and exposure-history diversity represented.

Naive-designated CD8 cells lacked CD45RO, were positively enriched for CCR7, and omitted terminally differentiated effector memory CD45RA+ cells. All donors qualified as healthy HIV-negative adults and had experienced no recent acute infections or vaccinations. This clone was recorded a few times. Its antigen is unknown. Generated by immunoSEQ multiplex PCR, the TCRdb table keeps only in-frame clones and is missing some. This sample has 1.5 million to 2.5 million clones; about 95% occur once, and the top ten carry 0.9% to 1.5%. CDR1 is MGHRA, CDR2 YSYEKL, per germline. Trimming removed 4 bases from V and 8 bases from J, with 12 bases in between. CDR3 size: 14 residues.

The chain uses TRBV4-1 and TRBJ1-6; D is ambiguous. The TCR comes from a young man in good health. The sample taken for sequencing was naive CD8+ T cells sorted from blood. In nucleotides, the CDR3 is TGCGCCAGCAGCCCTAAGGCTGCGGATTCACCCCTCCACTTT. Amino acids: CASSPKAADSPLHF.